This TCR beta chain was retrieved from a study of T cell responses to AZD1222 COVID-19 vaccine. Measured with immunoSEQ multiplex PCR; TCRdb has only the in-frame clones, and not every one. The table records fewer than 100,000 clones, around 88% of them present only once. The CDR3 spans 11 residues. Trimming took 1 base from V and 10 from J, leaving 7 bases between them. The germline gives CDR1 MDHEN, CDR2 SYDVKM. The sequences come from peripheral blood, collected 28 days after the second AZD1222 dose. The chain combines TRBV28 with TRBJ1-1, with D unresolved. This TCR came from an adult who received the AZD1222 COVID-19 vaccine. The CDR3 reads CASSLSNLAFF. CDR3 nucleotides: TGTGCCAGCAGTTTATCAAACTTAGCTTTCTTT.